This section outlines one TCR beta chain sequence together with its context. MiXCR, applied by TCRdb to the RT-PCR reads, yields one record per CDR3 protein. The data hold about 500,000 distinct CDR3 sequences, with about an eighth observed a single time. The data stem from a study of response to subunit inactivated influenza vaccine. The CDR3 contains 17 residues. CDR1 LGHDT and CDR2 YNNKEL come from the germline V gene (reference sequence). J gave up 5 bases and V 2 bases, and 11 bases lay outside the gene matches. The receptor comes from a man aged 45-60 years who received an inactivated influenza vaccine. The material was PBMCs from blood, obtained 45 days after vaccination. J is TRBJ1-2 and V is TRBV3-1; 10 positions match TRBD1. The CDR3 sequence: CASSQKAPGTGDYGYTF. CDR3 coding DNA: TGTGCCAGCAGCCAAAAAGCCCCGGGGACAGGGGATTATGGCTACACCTTC.